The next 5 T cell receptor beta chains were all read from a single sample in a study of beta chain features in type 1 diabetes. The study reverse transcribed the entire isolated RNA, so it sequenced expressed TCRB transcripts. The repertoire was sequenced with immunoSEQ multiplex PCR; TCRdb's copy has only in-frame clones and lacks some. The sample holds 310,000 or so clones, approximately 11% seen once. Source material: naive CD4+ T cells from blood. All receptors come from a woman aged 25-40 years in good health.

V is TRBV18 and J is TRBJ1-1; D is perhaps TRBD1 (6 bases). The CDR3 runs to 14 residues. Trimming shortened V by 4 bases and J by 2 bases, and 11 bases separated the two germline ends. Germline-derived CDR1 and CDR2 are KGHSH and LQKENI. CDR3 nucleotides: TGTGCCAGCTCACAGAACAGGGATAACACTGAAGCTTTCTTT. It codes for CASSQNRDNTEAFF.

The CDR3 loop is CASRGTSGRYDTQYF. The CDR3 coding sequence is TGTGCCAGCAGGGGGACTAGCGGGCGCTACGATACGCAGTATTTT. This chain joins TRBV28 and TRBJ2-3, with 12 bases identical to TRBD2. After removal of 6 bases from V and 6 bases from J, the junction contained 7 bases not matched to a gene. CDR1 is MDHEN and CDR2 is SYDVKM in the germline V gene. This CDR3 comprises 15 residues.

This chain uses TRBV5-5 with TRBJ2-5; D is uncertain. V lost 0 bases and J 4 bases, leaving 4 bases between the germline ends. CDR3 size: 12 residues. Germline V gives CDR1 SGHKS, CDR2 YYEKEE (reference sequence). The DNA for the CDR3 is TGTGCCAGCAGCTTGGAGCTAGAGACCCAGTACTTC. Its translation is CASSLELETQYF.

CDR3 in amino acids: CASSQAGGQSSYEQYF. DNA for the CDR3: TGTGCCAGCAGCCAAGCTGGCGGGCAAAGCTCCTACGAGCAGTACTTC. The chain combines TRBV4-2 with TRBJ2-7, with a weak D call TRBD2 (5 bases). CDR3 length: 16 amino acids. Germline CDR1 and CDR2: LGHNA and YNFKEQ. Trimming left V 1 base short and J 0 bases short, with 13 bases between.

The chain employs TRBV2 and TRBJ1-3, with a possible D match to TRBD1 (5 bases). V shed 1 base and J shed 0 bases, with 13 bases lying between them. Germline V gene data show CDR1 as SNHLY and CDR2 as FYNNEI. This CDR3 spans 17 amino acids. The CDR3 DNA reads TGTGCCAGCAGTGAAGGCCAGGGCAGACTCTCTGGAAACACCATATATTTT. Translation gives CASSEGQGRLSGNTIYF.